This TCR beta chain derives from a study of T cells in tuberculosis (dated by TCRdb to the late 2010s). Background on the whole study: The study combined CD1B tetramers and high-throughput TCR immunosequencing to characterize T cells specific for the mycobacterial lipid antigen glucose monomycolate (GMM). IGRA-negative adolescents, IGRA-positive adolescents with latent tuberculosis and adults with active tuberculosis, approximately 11 per group, were compared in a South African clinical cohort. Active tuberculosis patient PBMC were archived before or within 7 days of starting standard anti-tuberculosis treatment.

Points the paper makes about the study in general: Compared with IGRA-negative controls, TCR-alpha repertoires from active tuberculosis had smaller mean NN-distances to GMM-specific TCRs, which suggests that these TCRs underwent clonal expansion. The smaller NN-distances were partly driven by shorter CDR3-alpha lengths in active tuberculosis patients, and the difference for TCR-beta did not reach statistical significance. A classifier using the diverse GMM-specific repertoire reached around 85% accuracy (AUROC roughly 0.9), compared with about 63% accuracy using GEM motif frequencies. Clinical samples were selected based on the availability of cryopreserved specimens, with adults included as active tuberculosis cases and adolescents included as controls.

Worth noting for this clone: This receptor's antigen is unknown. No clone much larger than this one lies a single base away; base qualities are absent.

TCR libraries were generated with the immunoSEQ multiplex PCR assay, using TCR-beta and/or TCR-alpha/delta assays for each sample. Amplified TCR libraries were sequenced on the Illumina high-throughput platform. The study's own analysis went as follows. Clustering and dimensionality reduction were performed using pairwise TCRdist distances among GMM-specific receptors from ex vivo sorted or in vitro expanded T cells. Each clinical repertoire was assigned a mean NN-distance score, defined as the average TCRdist to the nearest 10% of tetramer-positive reference sequences. GEM TCR motif frequency was computed as the fraction of unique TCRs matching known GEM sequences by V/J usage and CDR3 length. Active tuberculosis was classified by linear discriminant analysis with leave-one-out cross-validation, implemented in scikit-learn. Imported from immuneACCESS, the table was reduced by TCRdb to in-frame sequences with V and J called. These copies leave out some clones; in studies compared against another copy, an unresolved V gene accounts for under half, and the cause of the remainder is not known. For V, J and clone size, that table is used; D and trimming come from the DNA. In all, the sample holds tens of thousands of clones, and approximately 85% of those were seen once. The ten largest clones add up to 14% to 15% of the sample.

The sample's time point label, in plain terms: new active TB diagnosis, blood taken before or within 7 days of starting treatment. The active tuberculosis patients were newly diagnosed, HIV-seronegative South African adults aged 18 years or older. Confirmation of active tuberculosis was obtained by positive sputum smear microscopy and/or positive M. tuberculosis culture. Unsorted cryopreserved PBMC were immunosequenced, covering on average approximately 100,000 T cells per clinical donor. At the junction V is shortened by 4 bases and J by 2 bases, with 12 bases in between. From its cysteine to its phenylalanine, the CDR3 spans 16 amino acids. Only the CDR3 region is kept as DNA, spanning 48 bases read in frame from base 1. The CDR1 and CDR2 encoded by the germline V gene are LGHNA and YSLEER.

This clonotype originated in an adult with tuberculosis. Sample: PBMCs, taken at tuberculosis diagnosis. Rearrangement joined TRBV4-3 to TRBJ2-6; the D gene remains uncertain. The nucleotide sequence reads TGCGCCAGCAGCCCAGATCCAGCGACTGGGGCCAACGTCCTGACTTTC. Its coded protein is CASSPDPATGANVLTF.